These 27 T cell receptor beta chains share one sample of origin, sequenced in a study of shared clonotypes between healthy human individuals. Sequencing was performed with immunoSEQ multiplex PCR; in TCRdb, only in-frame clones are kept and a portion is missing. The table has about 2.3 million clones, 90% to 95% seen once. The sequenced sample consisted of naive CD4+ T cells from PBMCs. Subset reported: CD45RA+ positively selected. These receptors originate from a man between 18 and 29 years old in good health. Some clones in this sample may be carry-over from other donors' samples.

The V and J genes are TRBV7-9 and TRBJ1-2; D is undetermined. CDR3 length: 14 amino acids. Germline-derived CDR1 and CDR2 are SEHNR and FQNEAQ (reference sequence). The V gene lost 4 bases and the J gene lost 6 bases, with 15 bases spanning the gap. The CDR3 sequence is CASSSNPDWNGYTF. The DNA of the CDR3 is TGTGCCAGCAGCTCAAATCCAGATTGGAATGGCTACACCTTC.

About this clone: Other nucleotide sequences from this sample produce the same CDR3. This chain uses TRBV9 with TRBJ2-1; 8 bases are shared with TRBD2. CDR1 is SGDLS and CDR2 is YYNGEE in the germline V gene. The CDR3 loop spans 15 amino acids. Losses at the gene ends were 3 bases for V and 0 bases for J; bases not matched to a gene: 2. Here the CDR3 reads CASSAGGSSYNEQFF. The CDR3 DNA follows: TGTGCCAGCAGCGCGGGGGGGAGCTCCTACAATGAGCAGTTCTTC.

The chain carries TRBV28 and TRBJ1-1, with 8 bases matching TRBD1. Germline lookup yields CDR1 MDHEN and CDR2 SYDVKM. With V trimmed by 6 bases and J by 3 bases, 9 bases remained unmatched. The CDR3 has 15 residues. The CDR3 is CASRTPGTGYTEAFF. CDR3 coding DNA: TGTGCCAGCAGAACTCCCGGGACAGGATACACTGAAGCTTTCTTT. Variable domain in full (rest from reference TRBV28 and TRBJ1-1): DVKVTQSSRYLVKRTGEKVFLECVQDMDHENMFWYRQDPGLGLRLIYFSYDVKMKEKGDIPEGYSVSREKKERFSLILESASTNQTSMYLCASRTPGTGYTEAFFGQGTRLTVV.

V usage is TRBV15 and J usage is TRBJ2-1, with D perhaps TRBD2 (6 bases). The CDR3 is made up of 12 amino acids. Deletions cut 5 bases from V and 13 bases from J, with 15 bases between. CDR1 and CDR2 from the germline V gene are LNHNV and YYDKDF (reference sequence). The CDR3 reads CATSPNVGGQFF. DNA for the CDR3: TGTGCCACCAGCCCAAACGTCGGGGGACAGTTCTTC.

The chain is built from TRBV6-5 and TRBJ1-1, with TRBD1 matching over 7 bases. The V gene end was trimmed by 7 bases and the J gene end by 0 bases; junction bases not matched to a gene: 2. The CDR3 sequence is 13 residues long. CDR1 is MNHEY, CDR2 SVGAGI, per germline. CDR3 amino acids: CASKDRVNTEAFF. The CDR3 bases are TGTGCCAGCAAAGACAGGGTGAACACTGAAGCTTTCTTT.

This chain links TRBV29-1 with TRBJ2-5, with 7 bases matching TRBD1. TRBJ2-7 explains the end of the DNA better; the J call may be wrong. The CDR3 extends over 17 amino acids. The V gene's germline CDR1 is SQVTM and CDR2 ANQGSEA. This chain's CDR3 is CSVESPKPGQLFYEQYF. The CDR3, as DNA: TGCAGCGTTGAAAGCCCCAAGCCGGGACAGCTATTCTACGAGCAGTACTTC.

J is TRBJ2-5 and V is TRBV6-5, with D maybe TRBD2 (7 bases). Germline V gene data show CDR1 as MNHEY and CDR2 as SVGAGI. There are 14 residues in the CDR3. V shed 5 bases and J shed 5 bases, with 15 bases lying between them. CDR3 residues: CASSRGGGRETQYF. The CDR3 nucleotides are TGTGCCAGCAGTAGGGGGGGCGGCAGGGAGACCCAGTACTTC.

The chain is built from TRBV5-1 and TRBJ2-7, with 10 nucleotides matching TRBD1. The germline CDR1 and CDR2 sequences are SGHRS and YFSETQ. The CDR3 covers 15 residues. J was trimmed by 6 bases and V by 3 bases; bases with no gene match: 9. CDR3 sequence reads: CASSSRQGAVGEQYF. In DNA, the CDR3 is TGCGCCAGCAGCTCAAGACAGGGGGCCGTGGGCGAGCAGTACTTC.

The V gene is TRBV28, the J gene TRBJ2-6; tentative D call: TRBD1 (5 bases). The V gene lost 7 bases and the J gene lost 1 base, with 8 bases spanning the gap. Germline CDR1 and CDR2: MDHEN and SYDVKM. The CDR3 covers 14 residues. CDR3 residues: CASMTESGANVLTF. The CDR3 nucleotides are TGTGCCAGCATGACAGAGTCTGGGGCCAACGTCCTGACTTTC.

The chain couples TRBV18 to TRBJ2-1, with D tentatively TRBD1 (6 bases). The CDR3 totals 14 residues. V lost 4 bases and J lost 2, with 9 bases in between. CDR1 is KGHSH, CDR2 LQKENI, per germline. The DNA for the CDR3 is TGTGCCAGCTCACTCCGGGACACCTACAATGAGCAGTTCTTC. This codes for CASSLRDTYNEQFF.

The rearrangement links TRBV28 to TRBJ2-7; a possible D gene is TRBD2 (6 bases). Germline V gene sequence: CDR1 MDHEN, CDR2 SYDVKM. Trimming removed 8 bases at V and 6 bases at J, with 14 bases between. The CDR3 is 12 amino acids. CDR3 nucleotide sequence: TGTGCCAGCGGTAGCGGCAGCGCCGAGCAGTACTTC. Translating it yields CASGSGSAEQYF.

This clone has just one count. In DNA form, the CDR3 reads TGCGCCAGCAGCCAAGATCTGGGGCCCTATGGCTACACCTTC. Its translation is CASSQDLGPYGYTF. This chain uses TRBV4-3 with TRBJ1-2, with D possibly matching TRBD1 (5 bases). V lost 0 bases and J lost 4, with 9 bases in between. Germline V lookup: CDR1 LGHNA, CDR2 YSLEER. The length of the CDR3 is 14 residues.

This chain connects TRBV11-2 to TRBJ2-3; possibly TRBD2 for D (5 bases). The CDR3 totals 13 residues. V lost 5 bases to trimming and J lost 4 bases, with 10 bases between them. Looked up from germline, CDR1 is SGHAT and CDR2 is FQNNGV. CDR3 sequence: CASSTGFADTQYF. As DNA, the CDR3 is TGTGCCAGCAGCACGGGGTTCGCAGATACGCAGTATTTT.

CDR3 amino acids: CASSPGTGREQPQHF. CDR3 nucleotide sequence: TGTGCCAGCAGCCCTGGGACAGGGCGAGAACAGCCCCAGCATTTT. The chain links TRBV11-2 to TRBJ1-5; 9 bases align to TRBD1. With V trimmed by 5 bases and J by 7 bases, 9 bases remained unmatched. The CDR3 totals 15 residues. From germline, CDR1 is SGHAT and CDR2 FQNNGV.

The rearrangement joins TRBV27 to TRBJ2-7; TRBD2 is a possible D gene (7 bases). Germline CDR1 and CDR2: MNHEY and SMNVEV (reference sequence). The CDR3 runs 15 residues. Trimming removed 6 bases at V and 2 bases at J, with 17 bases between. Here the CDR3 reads CASRSMGGPAYEQYF. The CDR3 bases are TGTGCCAGCAGGTCAATGGGGGGGCCAGCCTACGAGCAGTACTTC.

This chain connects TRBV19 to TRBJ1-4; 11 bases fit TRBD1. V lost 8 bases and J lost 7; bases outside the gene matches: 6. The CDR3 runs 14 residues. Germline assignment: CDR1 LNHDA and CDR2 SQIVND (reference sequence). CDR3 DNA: TGTGCCAGTGGTACCGGGACAGGGGGTGAAAAACTGTTTTTT. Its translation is CASGTGTGGEKLFF.

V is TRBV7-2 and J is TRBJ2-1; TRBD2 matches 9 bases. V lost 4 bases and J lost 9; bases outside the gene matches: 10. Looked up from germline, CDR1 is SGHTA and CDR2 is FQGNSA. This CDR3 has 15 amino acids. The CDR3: CASSSSGTPRAEQFF. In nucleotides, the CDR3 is TGTGCCAGCAGCTCTAGCGGGACACCTCGGGCTGAGCAGTTCTTC.

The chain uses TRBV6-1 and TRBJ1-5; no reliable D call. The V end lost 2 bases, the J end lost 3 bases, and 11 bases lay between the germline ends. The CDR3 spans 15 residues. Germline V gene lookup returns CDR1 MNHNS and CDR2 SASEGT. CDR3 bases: TGTGCCAGCAGTGAATTAGGAAGGGTCAATCAGCCCCAGCATTTT. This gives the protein CASSELGRVNQPQHF.

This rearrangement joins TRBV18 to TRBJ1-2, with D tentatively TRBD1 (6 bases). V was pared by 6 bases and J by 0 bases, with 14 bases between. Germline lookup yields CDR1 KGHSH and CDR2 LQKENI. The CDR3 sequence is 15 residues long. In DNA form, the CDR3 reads TGTGCCAGCTCCTTCCAGACAGGAGCTAACTATGGCTACACCTTC. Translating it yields CASSFQTGANYGYTF.

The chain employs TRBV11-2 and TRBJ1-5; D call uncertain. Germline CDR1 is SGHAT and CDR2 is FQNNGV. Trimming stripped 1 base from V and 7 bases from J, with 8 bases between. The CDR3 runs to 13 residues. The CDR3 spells CASSLAQRQPQHF. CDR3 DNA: TGTGCCAGCAGCTTAGCCCAACGGCAGCCCCAGCATTTT.

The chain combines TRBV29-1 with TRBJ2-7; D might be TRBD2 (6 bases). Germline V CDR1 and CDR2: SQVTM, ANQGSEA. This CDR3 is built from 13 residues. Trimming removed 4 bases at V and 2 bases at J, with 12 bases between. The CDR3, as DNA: TGCAGCGTTGCGGGGGATCGACCCTACGAGCAGTACTTC. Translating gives CSVAGDRPYEQYF.

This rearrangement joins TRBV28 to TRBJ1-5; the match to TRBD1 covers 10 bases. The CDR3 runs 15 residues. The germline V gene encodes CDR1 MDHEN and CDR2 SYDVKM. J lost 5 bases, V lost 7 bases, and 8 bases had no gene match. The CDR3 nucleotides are TGTGCCAGCACAACCTCTGGGACAGGGGATCAGCCCCAGCATTTT. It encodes CASTTSGTGDQPQHF. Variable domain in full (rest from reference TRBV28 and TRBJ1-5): DVKVTQSSRYLVKRTGEKVFLECVQDMDHENMFWYRQDPGLGLRLIYFSYDVKMKEKGDIPEGYSVSREKKERFSLILESASTNQTSMYLCASTTSGTGDQPQHFGDGTRLSIL.

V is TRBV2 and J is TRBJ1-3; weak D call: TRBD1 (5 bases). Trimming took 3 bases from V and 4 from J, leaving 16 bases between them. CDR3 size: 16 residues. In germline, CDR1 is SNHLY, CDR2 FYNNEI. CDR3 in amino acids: CASSELPRGTGNTIYF. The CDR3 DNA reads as TGTGCCAGCAGTGAGCTTCCCCGGGGGACCGGAAACACCATATATTTT.

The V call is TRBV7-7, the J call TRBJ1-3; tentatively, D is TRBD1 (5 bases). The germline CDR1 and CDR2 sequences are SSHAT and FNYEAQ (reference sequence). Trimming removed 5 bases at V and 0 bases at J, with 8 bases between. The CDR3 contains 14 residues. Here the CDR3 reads CASSRGSSGNTIYF. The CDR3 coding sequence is TGTGCCAGCAGCCGGGGGTCCTCTGGAAACACCATATATTTT.

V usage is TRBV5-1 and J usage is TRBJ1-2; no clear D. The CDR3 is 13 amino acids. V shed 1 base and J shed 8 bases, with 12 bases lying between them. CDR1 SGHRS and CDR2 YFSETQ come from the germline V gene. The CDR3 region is CASSLRLLGGYTF. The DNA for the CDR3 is TGCGCCAGCAGCTTGAGGCTCCTCGGGGGCTACACCTTC.

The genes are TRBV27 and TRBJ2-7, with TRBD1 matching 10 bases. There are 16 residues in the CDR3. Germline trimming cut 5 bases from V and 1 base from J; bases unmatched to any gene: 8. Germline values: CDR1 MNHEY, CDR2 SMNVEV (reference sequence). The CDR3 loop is CASSPGRTGGSYEQYF. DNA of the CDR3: TGTGCCAGCAGTCCGGGGCGGACAGGGGGTTCCTACGAGCAGTACTTC.

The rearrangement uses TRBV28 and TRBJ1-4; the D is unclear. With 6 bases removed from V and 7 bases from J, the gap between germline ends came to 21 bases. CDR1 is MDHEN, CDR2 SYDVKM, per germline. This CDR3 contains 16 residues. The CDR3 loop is CASRDYRASEGEKLFF. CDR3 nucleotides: TGTGCCAGCAGGGATTATCGGGCCTCGGAGGGTGAAAAACTGTTTTTT.